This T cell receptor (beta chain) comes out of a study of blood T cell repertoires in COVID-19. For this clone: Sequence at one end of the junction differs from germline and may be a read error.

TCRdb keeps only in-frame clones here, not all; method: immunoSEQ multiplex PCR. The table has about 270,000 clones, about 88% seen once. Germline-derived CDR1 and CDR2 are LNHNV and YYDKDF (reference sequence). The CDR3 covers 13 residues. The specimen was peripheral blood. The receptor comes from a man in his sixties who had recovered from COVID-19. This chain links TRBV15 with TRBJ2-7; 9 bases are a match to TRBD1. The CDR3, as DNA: TGTGCCACCAGCCATACTTCCGGGGACAGGGTTCACTTC. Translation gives CATSHTSGDRVHF.